This TCR beta chain is drawn from a study of T cells in Graves' hyperthyroidism and ophthalmopathy. This clonotype was counted many times. Its antigen is as yet unknown. RNA transcripts provided the source from which TCR beta CDR3 regions were amplified. The HTBI primer set drove a first-round RT-PCR of the TCR CDR3. Each CDR3 protein is one row after TCRdb ran MiXCR on the multiplex PCR reads. Among 650,000 to 800,000 distinct CDR3 sequences, 45% were seen once, and the ten largest hold about 7%. CDR1 and CDR2 (germline): SEHNR, FQNEAQ (reference sequence). Trimming at V came to 4 bases and at J to 0 bases, leaving 5 bases not matched to a gene. The length of the CDR3 is 16 residues. Investigators excluded patients with uncontrolled infection, other autoimmune disease, pregnancy or lactation. Based on clinical symptoms, serum thyroxine and TRAb, thyroid ultrasound and orbital computed tomography, diagnoses were reached.

Study outcomes and limitations: Expanded thyroid clonotypes (above 0.001) were mostly also found in blood. The model predicted ophthalmopathy a median around 6.5 months before onset.

The receptor was derived from an adult man with Graves' disease, either hyperthyroidism or ophthalmopathy (not recorded which). Sequenced sample: peripheral blood or thyroid tissue (not recorded which). V is TRBV7-9 and J is TRBJ2-2, with 7 bases matching TRBD1. The CDR3, as DNA: TGTGCCAGCAGCTACCGACAGGGCTCGAACACCGGGGAGCTGTTTTTT. This sequence encodes CASSYRQGSNTGELFF.